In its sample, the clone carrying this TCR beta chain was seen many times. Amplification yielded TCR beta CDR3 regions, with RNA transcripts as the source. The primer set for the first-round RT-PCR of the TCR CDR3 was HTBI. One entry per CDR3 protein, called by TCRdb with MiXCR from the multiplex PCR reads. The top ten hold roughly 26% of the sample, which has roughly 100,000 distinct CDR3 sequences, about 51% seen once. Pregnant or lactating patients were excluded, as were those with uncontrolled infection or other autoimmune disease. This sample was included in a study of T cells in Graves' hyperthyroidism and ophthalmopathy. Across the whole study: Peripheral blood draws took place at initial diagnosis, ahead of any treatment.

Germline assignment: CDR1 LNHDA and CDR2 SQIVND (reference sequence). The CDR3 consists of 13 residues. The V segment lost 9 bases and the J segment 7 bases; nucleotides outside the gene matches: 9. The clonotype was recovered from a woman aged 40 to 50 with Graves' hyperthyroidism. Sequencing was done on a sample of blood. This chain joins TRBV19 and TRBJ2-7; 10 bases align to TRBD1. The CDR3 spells CASRGTGEREQYF. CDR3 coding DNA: TGTGCCAGCAGGGGGACAGGGGAGCGGGAGCAGTACTTC.